This TCR delta chain is from a study of delta chain sequences of gamma delta T cells (dated by TCRdb to 2017 to 2019). Library preparation employed 5' RACE. The listed sequencing device is Illumina MiSeq. TCRdb called clones from the public reads with CATT, and repeated DNA sequences were later combined into one row. The sample includes about 740 delta-chain clones, with about 20% observed a single time. The ten biggest clones cover approximately 45% of the sample. In the case of this clone: The target of this receptor is not known. Nothing much larger sits one base from this clone, and base qualities are not available.

V lost 1 base and J lost 0 bases, and the count of bases not matched to a germline gene is 27. CDR1 TSWWSYY and CDR2 QGS are derived from the germline V gene. The CDR3 spans 24 residues, from the cysteine through the phenylalanine. The only DNA kept is the CDR3, 72 bases in frame from the first base. This sequence was found in a human donor in good health. The chain is assembled from TRDV1 and TRDJ1; 9 central bases correspond to TRDD3. Input material: either unsorted cells or a sorted T cell fraction (not recorded which). DNA sequence: TGTGCTCTTGGGGAACCACCGGGGGTATTCCTAAGGGGATACGCGTCTAAGGACACCGATAAACTCATCTTT. Its product reads: CALGEPPGVFLRGYASKDTDKLIF.